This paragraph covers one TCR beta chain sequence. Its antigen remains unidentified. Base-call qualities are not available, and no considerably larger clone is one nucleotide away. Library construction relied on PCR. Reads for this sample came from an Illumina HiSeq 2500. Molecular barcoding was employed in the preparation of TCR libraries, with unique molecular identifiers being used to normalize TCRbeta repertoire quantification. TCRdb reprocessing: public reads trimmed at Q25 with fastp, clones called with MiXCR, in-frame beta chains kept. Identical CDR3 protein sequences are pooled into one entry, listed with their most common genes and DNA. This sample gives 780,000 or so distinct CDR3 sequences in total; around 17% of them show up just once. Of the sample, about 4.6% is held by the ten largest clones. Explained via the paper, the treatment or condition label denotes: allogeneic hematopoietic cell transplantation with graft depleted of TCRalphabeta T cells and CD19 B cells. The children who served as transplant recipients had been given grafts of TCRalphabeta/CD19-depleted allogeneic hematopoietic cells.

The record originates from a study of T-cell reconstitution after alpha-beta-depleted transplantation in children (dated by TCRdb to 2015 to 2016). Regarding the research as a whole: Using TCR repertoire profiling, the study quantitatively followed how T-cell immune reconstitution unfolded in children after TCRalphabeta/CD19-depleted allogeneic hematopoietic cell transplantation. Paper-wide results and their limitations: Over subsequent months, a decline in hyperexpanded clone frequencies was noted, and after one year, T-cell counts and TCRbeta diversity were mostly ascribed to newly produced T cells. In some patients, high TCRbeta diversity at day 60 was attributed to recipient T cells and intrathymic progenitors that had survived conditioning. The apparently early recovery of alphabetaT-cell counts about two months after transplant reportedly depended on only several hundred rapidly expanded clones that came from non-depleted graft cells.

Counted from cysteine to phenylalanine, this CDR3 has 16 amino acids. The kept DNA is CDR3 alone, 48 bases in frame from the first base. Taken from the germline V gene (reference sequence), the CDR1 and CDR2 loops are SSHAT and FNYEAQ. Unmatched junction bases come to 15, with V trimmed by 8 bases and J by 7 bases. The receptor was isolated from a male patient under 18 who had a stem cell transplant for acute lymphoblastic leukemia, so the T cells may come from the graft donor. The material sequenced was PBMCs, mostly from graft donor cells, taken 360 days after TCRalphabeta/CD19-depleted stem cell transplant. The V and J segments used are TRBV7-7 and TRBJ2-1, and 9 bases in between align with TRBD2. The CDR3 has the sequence CASSPTAGGWENEQFF. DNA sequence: TGTGCCAGCTCCCCCACAGCGGGAGGATGGGAGAATGAGCAGTTCTTC.